The 22 T cell receptor beta chains below come from one sample, sequenced in a study of CD8 T cells in ankylosing spondylitis. Each CDR3 protein gets one entry after TCRdb re-called the 5' RACE reads with MiXCR. Of a few hundred thousand distinct CDR3 sequences listed, over 9.5% are singletons. The sequencing input was blood, either unsorted or a sorted T cell fraction (not recorded which). The receptors stem from a male donor with ankylosing spondylitis or in good health (not recorded which).

At least ten counts were recorded for this clonotype. The rearrangement uses TRBV7-9 and TRBJ2-5; 8 bases line up with TRBD2. The CDR3 runs to 16 residues. From germline, CDR1 is SEHNR and CDR2 FQNEAQ (reference sequence). CDR3 bases: TGTTCCTCAGGCTATGACGGGGGGGCCAAACAAGAGACCCAGTACTTC. It codes for CSSGYDGGAKQETQYF.

This clonotype was picked up many times. This chain joins TRBV12-3 or TRBV12-4 and TRBJ1-1, with 7 bases that match TRBD1. The J segment lost 6 bases and the V segment lost 7 bases, leaving 11 bases of the junction unmatched. This CDR3 is built from 14 residues. In nucleotides, the CDR3 is TGTGCCAGCACCGAGATACAGGGGAGGGCTGAAGCTTTCTTT. This sequence encodes CASTEIQGRAEAFF.

This rearrangement joins TRBV7-2 to TRBJ2-7, with TRBD2 identical over 9 bases. V trimming: 4 bases; J trimming: 5 bases; junction bases outside the gene matches: 9. The CDR3 is made up of 15 amino acids. The V gene's germline CDR1 is SGHTA and CDR2 FQGNSA. CDR3 nucleotides: TGTGCCAGCAGCTCCCGTTCCGGACTAGCGAACGAGCAGTACTTC. Amino acid sequence: CASSSRSGLANEQYF.

The V and J genes are TRBV20-1 and TRBJ2-3; D may be TRBD2 (7 bases). The germline CDR1 and CDR2 sequences are DFQATT and SNEGSKA (reference sequence). The germline V and J ends were trimmed by 4 bases and 4 bases, with 15 bases remaining between them. This CDR3 spans 14 amino acids. The CDR3 sequence is CSATRREGADTQYF. CDR3 DNA sequence: TGCAGTGCTACTCGCAGGGAGGGGGCAGATACGCAGTATTTT.

This clonotype has a handful of counts. The chain recombines TRBV29-1 with TRBJ2-1; weak D call: TRBD2 (5 bases). The length of the CDR3 is 13 residues. V lost 6 bases and J 4 bases, leaving 13 bases between the germline ends. The V gene's germline CDR1 is SQVTM and CDR2 ANQGSEA. As DNA, the CDR3 is TGCAGCGTCTACCGACCGGGGTACAATGAGCAGTTCTTC. Protein sequence: CSVYRPGYNEQFF.

This clonotype was counted between two and nine times. The rearrangement uses TRBV11-1 and TRBJ2-3; 12 bases agree with TRBD2. In germline, CDR1 is SGHAT, CDR2 FQDESV (reference sequence). The CDR3 extends over 18 amino acids. V lost 4 bases and J lost 1; bases outside the gene matches: 9. The CDR3 region has the DNA TGTGCCAGCAGCTCCCTAGCGGGGGGGCCTTCCGGCACAGATACGCAGTATTTT. It specifies CASSSLAGGPSGTDTQYF.

This clonotype has ten or more counts. This chain links TRBV5-1 with TRBJ2-1, with 8 bases aligning to TRBD2. This CDR3 is built from 14 residues. Trimming removed 7 bases from V and 0 bases from J; junction bases left unmatched: 3. Germline V gives CDR1 SGHRS, CDR2 YFSETQ. The CDR3 DNA reads TGCGCCAGCCATAGCGGGAACTCCTACAATGAGCAGTTCTTC. Amino acids: CASHSGNSYNEQFF. Based on the CDR3 plus reference TRBV5-1 and TRBJ2-1, the full variable domain is KAGVTQTPRYLIKTRGQQVTLSCSPISGHRSVSWYQQTPGQGLQFLFEYFSETQRNKGNFPGRFSGRQFSNSRSEMNVSTLELGDSALYLCASHSGNSYNEQFFGPGTRLTVL.

This clonotype was seen ten or more times. V and J are TRBV6-5 and TRBJ2-7; D is ambiguous. Germline CDR1 reads MNHEY; CDR2 reads SVGAGI. This CDR3 has 13 residues. Trimming removed 0 bases at V and 6 bases at J, with 9 bases between. The CDR3 nucleotides read TGTGCCAGCAGTTACTCGACGAGGAGCGAGCAGTACTTC. Translating it yields CASSYSTRSEQYF.

This clonotype was found many times. The rearrangement joins TRBV20-1 to TRBJ2-3; 8 bases match TRBD2. The germline gives CDR1 DFQATT, CDR2 SNEGSKA (reference sequence). CDR3 length: 15 amino acids. The J segment lost 1 base and the V segment lost 3 bases, leaving 6 bases of the junction unmatched. As DNA, the CDR3 is TGCAGTGCTAGTGAAAGCGGGGGCGGCACAGATACGCAGTATTTT. Residues: CSASESGGGTDTQYF.

This clonotype was observed many times. The J gene is TRBJ2-1, the V gene TRBV5-6; the D gene could be TRBD1 or TRBD2 (6 bases each). The V end lost 6 bases, the J end lost 6 bases, and 19 bases lay between the germline ends. Germline V CDR1 and CDR2: SGHDT, YYEEEE. CDR3 length: 15 residues. The CDR3 DNA sequence: TGTGCCAGCACCCTCCCCGGGGGCGCTGGCAATGAGCAGTTCTTC. Residues: CASTLPGGAGNEQFF.

This clonotype occurred a few times. The gene calls are TRBV7-8 and TRBJ2-5; 10 bases are shared with TRBD1. Germline V gene data show CDR1 as SGHVS and CDR2 as FQNEAQ. CDR3 size: 16 residues. V shed 3 bases, J shed 1 base, and the junction held 5 bases outside the gene matches. CDR3 loop: CASSFPGQGIQETQYF. Written as DNA, the CDR3 is TGTGCCAGCAGCTTCCCGGGACAGGGGATCCAAGAGACCCAGTACTTC.

The CDR3 nucleotides read TGCGCCAGCAGCTTGATTGGCAGTTGGGGCTACAATGAGCAGTTCTTC. As protein: CASSLIGSWGYNEQFF. This chain joins TRBV5-1 and TRBJ2-1; D uncertain. V was trimmed by 1 base and J by 3 bases, leaving 14 bases between them. The CDR3 is 16 amino acids. Germline lookup yields CDR1 SGHRS and CDR2 YFSETQ.

The J gene is TRBJ2-7, the V gene TRBV7-8; 7 bases are shared with TRBD2. The V segment lost 4 bases and the J segment 5 bases; nucleotides outside the gene matches: 8. This CDR3 has 14 amino acids. Germline V gives CDR1 SGHVS, CDR2 FQNEAQ. CDR3 protein: CASSSIAGFNEQYF. CDR3 nucleotides: TGTGCCAGCAGCTCAATAGCGGGTTTCAACGAGCAGTACTTC.

This rearrangement joins TRBV10-3 to TRBJ1-1; 10 nucleotides agree with TRBD1. This CDR3 comprises 15 residues. The V gene end was trimmed by 9 bases and the J gene end by 0 bases; junction bases not matched to a gene: 7. From germline, CDR1 is ENHRY and CDR2 SYGVKD. The CDR3 region has the DNA TGTGCCATTGCCGGGACAGGGGTTTTGAACACTGAAGCTTTCTTT. It encodes CAIAGTGVLNTEAFF.

This clonotype has at least ten counts. The rearrangement links TRBV6-1 to TRBJ1-1, with 8 nucleotides matching TRBD1. J was trimmed by 0 bases and V by 8 bases; bases with no gene match: 5. Per germline, CDR1 MNHNS and CDR2 SASEGT. This CDR3 spans 14 amino acids. The CDR3 here is CASFRDRLNTEAFF. For the CDR3, the DNA is TGTGCCAGCTTCCGGGACAGGCTGAACACTGAAGCTTTCTTT.

This clonotype appeared many times. This sequence joins TRBV20-1 and TRBJ1-4, with D perhaps TRBD1 (6 bases). This CDR3 comprises 16 residues. The germline CDR1 and CDR2 sequences are DFQATT and SNEGSKA (reference sequence). Between the trimmed V and J ends, which lost 0 bases and 6 bases, there was a span of 17 bases. CDR3 in amino acids: CSARDLGGRRDEKLFF. The CDR3 DNA is TGCAGTGCTAGAGATTTAGGGGGACGAAGGGATGAAAAACTGTTTTTT.

This clonotype has at least ten counts. The chain joins TRBV12-3 or TRBV12-4 to TRBJ2-7, with D hard to call. The V gene lost 2 bases and the J gene lost 0 bases, with 8 bases spanning the gap. The CDR3 runs 14 residues. The CDR3 DNA reads TGTGCCAGCAGTTTATCACAGAGCTCCTACGAGCAGTACTTC. This encodes CASSLSQSSYEQYF.

In this sample, this clonotype turned up a few times. The chain couples TRBV12-3 or TRBV12-4 to TRBJ1-3; perhaps TRBD1 as D (6 bases). The ends were cut back, 6 bases at V and 4 bases at J, with 13 bases in the middle. This CDR3 has 14 residues. CDR3 sequence: CASRSTGRGNTIYF. The CDR3 DNA follows: TGTGCCAGCAGATCAACAGGGCGAGGAAACACCATATATTTT.

This clonotype has ten or more counts. The chain links TRBV19 to TRBJ2-2; TRBD1 aligns across 10 bases. Germline V CDR1 and CDR2: LNHDA, SQIVND (reference sequence). This CDR3 region has 13 residues. Trimming at V came to 7 bases and at J to 7 bases, leaving 3 bases not matched to a gene. Here the CDR3 DNA reads TGTGCCAGTAAGGGACAGGGGCACGGGGAGCTGTTTTTT. Its translation is CASKGQGHGELFF.

The chain joins TRBV9 to TRBJ1-3; D gene ambiguous. The CDR3 length is 16 residues. The germline gives CDR1 SGDLS, CDR2 YYNGEE. V lost 0 bases, J lost 1 base, and 11 bases lay in between. The CDR3 here is CASSVGPPGSGNTIYF. Here the CDR3 DNA reads TGTGCCAGCAGCGTAGGCCCCCCAGGTTCTGGAAACACCATATATTTT.

This clonotype showed up many times. J is TRBJ2-5 and V is TRBV28, with TRBD2 matching over 8 bases. The CDR3 is 17 residues long. The germline V gene encodes CDR1 MDHEN and CDR2 SYDVKM. Trimming took 2 bases from V and 2 from J; bases not matched to a gene: 10. The CDR3 sequence: CASSLIVAGGFQETQYF. The CDR3 nucleotides read TGTGCCAGCAGTTTAATCGTTGCGGGGGGCTTTCAAGAGACCCAGTACTTC.

This clonotype was observed a few times. The CDR3 sequence is CASTGTMPTEAFF. CDR3 nucleotide sequence: TGCGCCAGCACTGGGACAATGCCCACTGAAGCTTTCTTT. This sequence joins TRBV5-1 and TRBJ1-1; possibly TRBD1 for D (6 bases). CDR3 length: 13 amino acids. Trimming removed 6 bases from V and 4 bases from J, with 13 bases in between. Germline values: CDR1 SGHRS, CDR2 YFSETQ.